These 9 T cell receptor beta chains originate from one sample sequenced in a study of tumor-infiltrating lymphocytes in primary liver carcinoma (dated by TCRdb to about 2017). Sequencing used an Illumina HiSeq 2500. A constant-region primer and ProtoScript II reverse transcriptase were used to reverse-transcribe TCRbeta-specific cDNA from roughly 480 ng total RNA. TCRbeta libraries were built with three nested multiplex PCR rounds, a slightly modified ARM-PCR procedure. Multiplex TRBV1-TRBV30 forward primers and a Cbeta reverse primer were used in the first two PCR rounds, each of which was run for around 10 cycles. Using fastp trimming at Q25 and MiXCR clonotype assembly, TCRdb reanalyzed the public sequencing data and kept in-frame beta chains. Under each unique CDR3 protein, matching rows form one entry showing the most common genes and DNA. A total of hundreds of thousands of distinct CDR3 sequences appear in this sample, roughly 60% of them only once. The top ten constitute roughly 9% of the sample.

Blood RNA was extracted from unsorted whole blood using TRIzol reagent, and germline DNA was obtained with the DNeasy Blood & Tissue kit. The sample comprised peripheral blood. These receptors were obtained from a middle-aged man with primary liver carcinoma and hepatitis B virus infection.

In its sample, this clonotype was seen once. This chain connects TRBV20-1 to TRBJ2-3, with 7 positions matching TRBD1. Germline V gives CDR1 DFQATT, CDR2 SNEGSKA (reference sequence). This CDR3 is 16 amino acids long. V lost 2 bases, J lost 0 bases, and 8 bases stayed unmatched. CDR3 bases: TGCAGTGCTAGACCACTAGGACAGGCGAGCACAGATACGCAGTATTTT. Encoded protein: CSARPLGQASTDTQYF.

As regards this clonotype: A single base separates this from a much larger clone, so it may be a read error. The CDR3, as DNA: TGTGCCAGCAGGTTGGGGAATCAGCCCCAGCATTTT. It specifies CASRLGNQPQHF. The V call is TRBV6-5, the J call TRBJ1-5; D call uncertain. Germline lookup yields CDR1 MNHEY and CDR2 SVGAGI. The CDR3 has 12 amino acids. V dropped 6 bases and J dropped 4 bases, with 7 bases sitting between them.

Regarding this clonotype: This may be a read error: a much more frequent sequence differs by one nucleotide. The conserved closing phenylalanine or tryptophan is absent in this CDR3, likely reflecting a read error. CDR3 protein: CASNLPGIGLFC. The CDR3 DNA sequence: TGTGCCAGCAACCTCCCGGGGATTGGGCTGTTTTGT. The chain joins TRBV12-3 or TRBV12-4 to TRBJ2-2; D is perhaps TRBD2 (5 bases). V was shortened by 7 bases and J by 13 bases, with 16 bases between the two germline ends. This CDR3 has 12 amino acids.

CDR3 region: CSVGAGTNTGELFF. CDR3 in DNA: TGCAGCGTTGGCGCGGGGACGAACACCGGGGAGCTGTTTTTT. V gene TRBV29-1 combines with J gene TRBJ2-2; D perhaps matches TRBD2 (6 bases). This CDR3 contains 14 residues. Trimming removed 4 bases from V and 0 bases from J, with 9 bases in between. The germline CDR1 and CDR2 sequences are SQVTM and ANQGSEA.

This clonotype was counted at least ten times. V is TRBV29-1 and J is TRBJ2-1; 8 bases fit TRBD2. V shed 6 bases and J 7 bases; nucleotides not matched to a gene: 14. The CDR3 extends over 15 amino acids. Per germline, CDR1 SQVTM and CDR2 ANQGSEA. DNA of the CDR3: TGCAGCGTACCCGGTTGGGCGGGAGGTAGGAATGAGCAGTTCTTC. Protein: CSVPGWAGGRNEQFF.

On this clonotype itself: The junction does not match germline at one end; this may be a read error. V is TRBV11-2 and J is TRBJ2-1; 7 bases fit TRBD2. Germline V gene lookup returns CDR1 SGHAT and CDR2 FQNNGV. The CDR3 is 16 amino acids. Here the CDR3 reads CASSLMKLAHYNEQLF. For the CDR3, the DNA is TGTGCCAGCAGCCTAATGAAACTAGCGCACTACAATGAGCAGCTCTTC.

For this clonotype: One end of the junction is discordant with germline, which a read error may explain. The chain uses TRBV4-1 and TRBJ2-5, with TRBD1 matching 10 bases. The CDR3 loop spans 18 amino acids. The germline V gene encodes CDR1 MGHRA and CDR2 YSYEKL. For the CDR3, the DNA is TGCACCAGCAGCCAAGAGTTGGAAGGGACAGGGGCAAAAGAGACCCAGTGCTTC. Translated, it gives CTSSQELEGTGAKETQCF.

The V call is TRBV6-2 or TRBV6-3, the J call TRBJ2-2; a possible D gene is TRBD2 (5 bases). Trimming removed 8 bases from V and 1 base from J, with 11 bases in between. The CDR3 is 14 residues long. Germline lookup yields CDR1 MNHEY and CDR2 SVGEGT. The CDR3 DNA follows: TGTGCCAGCGGTTGGCGGGTGAACACCGGGGAGCTGTTTTTT. It yields the protein CASGWRVNTGELFF.

As to this clonotype: This may stem from a read error, because a much larger clone lies one nucleotide away. Written as DNA, the CDR3 is TGTGCCAGCGGTCAGCCGGGACAGGCCATGAAAGTCCCCTCGAACACCGGGGAGCTGTTTTTT. It is translated as CASGQPGQAMKVPSNTGELFF. V usage is TRBV6-2 or TRBV6-3 and J usage is TRBJ2-2; 8 bases fit TRBD1. The V gene end was trimmed by 8 bases and the J gene end by 0 bases; junction bases not matched to a gene: 23. CDR3 length: 21 amino acids. The V gene's germline CDR1 is MNHEY and CDR2 SVGEGT.